This is a list of T cell receptor beta chains from one sample in a study of blood T cell repertoires in COVID-19. Clones were read by immunoSEQ multiplex PCR, and TCRdb kept only the in-frame ones, dropping some. The sample carries 120,000 or so clones, roughly 80% recorded once. Sequencing was performed on peripheral blood. The source is a man aged 65 to 79 with acute or convalescent COVID-19. Each CDR3 is given with its conserved first and last residue. A D gene is named only where the DNA matches it firmly. The size of a clone is reported for some rows only, either as once, few or many, or as a class for expanded clones.

d_call: .; clone_size: .; v_call: TRBV7-2; j_call: TRBJ1-2; cdr3_aa: CASSLDRSRYGYTF; cdr3_nt: TGTGCCAGCAGCTTAGACAGGTCCCGCTATGGCTACACCTTC
d_call: .; clone_size: .; v_call: TRBV4-2; j_call: TRBJ2-5; cdr3_aa: CASSQDAREETQYF; cdr3_nt: TGTGCCAGCAGCCAAGATGCCAGGGAAGAGACCCAGTACTTC
d_call: .; clone_size: .; v_call: TRBV5-6; j_call: TRBJ1-2; cdr3_aa: CASSGGDTPVYGYTF; cdr3_nt: TGTGCCAGCAGCGGGGGGGACACCCCCGTGTATGGCTACACCTTC
d_call: TRBD1; clone_size: .; v_call: TRBV25-1; j_call: TRBJ1-3; cdr3_aa: CATRQGSGNTIYF; cdr3_nt: TGTGCCACCCGACAGGGCTCTGGAAACACCATATATTTT
d_call: .; clone_size: .; v_call: TRBV29-1; j_call: TRBJ1-1; cdr3_aa: CSVSGNLNTEAFF; cdr3_nt: TGCAGCGTTTCAGGGAACCTGAACACTGAAGCTTTCTTT
d_call: .; clone_size: .; v_call: TRBV6-5; j_call: TRBJ1-1; cdr3_aa: CASRHRGSTEAFF; cdr3_nt: TGTGCCAGCAGGCACCGGGGGAGCACTGAAGCTTTCTTT
d_call: .; clone_size: once; v_call: TRBV19; j_call: TRBJ1-3; cdr3_aa: CASSGGGLLSGNTIYF; cdr3_nt: TGTGCCAGTAGTGGGGGGGGACTGCTCTCTGGAAACACCATATATTTT
d_call: TRBD1; clone_size: once; v_call: TRBV27; j_call: TRBJ2-4; cdr3_aa: CASAHDRENIQYF; cdr3_nt: TGTGCCAGCGCTCATGACAGGGAAAACATTCAGTACTTC
d_call: .; clone_size: few; v_call: TRBV12-3/TRBV12-4; j_call: TRBJ1-1; cdr3_aa: CASRGGATEAFF; cdr3_nt: TGTGCCAGCAGAGGGGGGGCCACTGAAGCTTTCTTT
d_call: .; clone_size: .; v_call: TRBV15; j_call: TRBJ1-4; cdr3_aa: CATSRGGTAAEKLFF; cdr3_nt: TGTGCCACCAGCAGGGGGGGGACGGCTGCCGAAAAACTGTTTTTT
d_call: .; clone_size: .; v_call: TRBV18; j_call: TRBJ2-2; cdr3_aa: CASSPPSSRESGELFF; cdr3_nt: TGTGCCAGCTCACCACCGTCCTCCCGGGAGTCCGGGGAGCTGTTTTTT
d_call: .; clone_size: .; v_call: TRBV2; j_call: TRBJ2-7; cdr3_aa: CASSSLVEQYF; cdr3_nt: TGTGCCAGCAGTAGCCTTGTGGAGCAGTACTTC
d_call: .; clone_size: .; v_call: TRBV5-4; j_call: TRBJ1-3; cdr3_aa: CASSFGGRSTGNTIYF; cdr3_nt: TGTGCCAGCAGCTTTGGAGGCAGGTCAACCGGAAACACCATATATTTT
d_call: TRBD2; clone_size: .; v_call: TRBV18; j_call: TRBJ2-1; cdr3_aa: CASSRGLAGDEQFF; cdr3_nt: TGTGCCAGCTCACGGGGACTAGCGGGGGATGAGCAGTTCTTC
d_call: .; clone_size: .; v_call: TRBV28; j_call: TRBJ1-1; cdr3_aa: CASSRAGLTGHAFF; cdr3_nt: TGTGCCAGCAGCCGCGCGGGCCTAACAGGGCACGCTTTCTTT
d_call: .; clone_size: .; v_call: TRBV19; j_call: TRBJ1-2; cdr3_aa: CASSIGQGNGGYTF; cdr3_nt: TGTGCCAGTAGTATAGGGCAGGGCAATGGAGGCTACACCTTC
d_call: .; clone_size: .; v_call: TRBV28; j_call: TRBJ1-6; cdr3_aa: CASRSRVGSYNSPLHF; cdr3_nt: TGTGCCAGCAGAAGCAGGGTGGGCTCCTATAATTCACCCCTCCACTTT
d_call: .; clone_size: .; v_call: TRBV5-4; j_call: TRBJ2-1; cdr3_aa: CASSLGGSYNEQFF; cdr3_nt: TGTGCCAGCAGCTTGGGCGGGTCATACAATGAGCAGTTCTTC